Sequencing of this T cell receptor (beta chain) was carried out in a study of T cells in Graves' hyperthyroidism and ophthalmopathy. The germline gives CDR1 MNHNS, CDR2 SASEGT. This CDR3 is 16 amino acids long. V lost 6 bases and J 2 bases, leaving 19 bases between the germline ends. Researchers took RNA transcripts and amplified the TCR beta CDR3 regions from them. In the first-round RT-PCR of the TCR CDR3, the HTBI primer set was used. One entry per CDR3 protein, called by TCRdb with MiXCR from the multiplex PCR reads. This sample yields 450,000 to 550,000 distinct CDR3 sequences, of which around 22% are seen a single time; roughly 10% belongs to the top ten.

The TCR was taken from a woman in her 30s with Graves' ophthalmopathy. The gene calls are TRBV6-1 and TRBJ2-5, with D possibly matching TRBD2 (6 bases). Sequencing was carried out using blood. CDR3 in amino acids: CASRVRASEYQETQYF. The CDR3 coding sequence is TGTGCCAGCAGAGTTCGGGCTAGCGAATATCAAGAGACCCAGTACTTC.